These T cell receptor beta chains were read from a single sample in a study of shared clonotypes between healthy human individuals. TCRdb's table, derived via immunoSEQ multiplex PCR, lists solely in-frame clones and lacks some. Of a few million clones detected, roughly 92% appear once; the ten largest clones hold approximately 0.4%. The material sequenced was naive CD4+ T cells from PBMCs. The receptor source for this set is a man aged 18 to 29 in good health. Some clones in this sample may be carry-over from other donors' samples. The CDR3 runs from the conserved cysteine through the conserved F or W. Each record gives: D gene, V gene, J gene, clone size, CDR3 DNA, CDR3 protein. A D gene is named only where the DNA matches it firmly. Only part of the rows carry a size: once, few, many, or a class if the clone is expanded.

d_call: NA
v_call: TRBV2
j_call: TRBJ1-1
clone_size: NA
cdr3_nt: TGTGCCAGCAGTGGGGACGCAACTGAAGCTTTCTTT
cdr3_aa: CASSGDATEAFF

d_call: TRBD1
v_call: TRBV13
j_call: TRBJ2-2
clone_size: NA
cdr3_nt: TGTGCCAGCAGTGGGACAGAGCCCAACACCGGGGAGCTGTTTTTT
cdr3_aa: CASSGTEPNTGELFF

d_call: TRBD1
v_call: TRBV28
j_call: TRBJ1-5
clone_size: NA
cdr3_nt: TGTGCCAGCACCATGGGACAGCTCAATCAGCCCCAGCATTTT
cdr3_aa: CASTMGQLNQPQHF

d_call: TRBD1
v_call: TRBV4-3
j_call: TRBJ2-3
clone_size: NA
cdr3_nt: TGCGCCAGCAGCCGCCTCCCGGGACAGCTCACAGATACGCAGTATTTT
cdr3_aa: CASSRLPGQLTDTQYF

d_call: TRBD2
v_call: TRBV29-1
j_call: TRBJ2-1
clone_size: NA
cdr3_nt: TGCAGCGTTGAAGCAGGGTCAGGGACTAGCCACTACAATGAGCAGTTCTTC
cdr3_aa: CSVEAGSGTSHYNEQFF

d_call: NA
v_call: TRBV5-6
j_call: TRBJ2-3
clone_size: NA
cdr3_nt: TGTGCCAGCAGGCGAGACTTAACAGATACGCAGTATTTT
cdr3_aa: CASRRDLTDTQYF

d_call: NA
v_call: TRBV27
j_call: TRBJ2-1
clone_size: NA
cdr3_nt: TGTGCCAGCAGTTTAATTGGGAGTGGGGATGAGCAGTTCTTC
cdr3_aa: CASSLIGSGDEQFF

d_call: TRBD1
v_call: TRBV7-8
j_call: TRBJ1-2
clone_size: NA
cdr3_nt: TGTGCCAGCAGCTCCGAACCGGGACAGGGGAGCTATGGCTACACCTTC
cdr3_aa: CASSSEPGQGSYGYTF

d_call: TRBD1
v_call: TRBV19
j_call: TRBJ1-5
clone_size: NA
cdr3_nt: TGTGCCAGTAGTAAGGCGACAGGGGCGATCCAGCCCCAGCATTTT
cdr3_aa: CASSKATGAIQPQHF

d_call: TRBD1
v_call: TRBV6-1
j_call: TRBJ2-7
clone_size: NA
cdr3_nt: TGTGCCAGCAGCGTTTTAGGACAGGGGGCCTACGAGCAGTACTTC
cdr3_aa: CASSVLGQGAYEQYF

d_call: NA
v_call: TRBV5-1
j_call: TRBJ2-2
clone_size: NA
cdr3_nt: TGCGCCAGCAGCTTGGGTCCGCGGGAAAACACCGGGGAGCTGTTTTTT
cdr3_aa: CASSLGPRENTGELFF

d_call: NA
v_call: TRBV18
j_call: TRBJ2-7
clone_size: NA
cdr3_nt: TGTGCCAGCTCAGACCGCCGAGACTCCTACGAGCAGTACTTC
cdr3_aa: CASSDRRDSYEQYF

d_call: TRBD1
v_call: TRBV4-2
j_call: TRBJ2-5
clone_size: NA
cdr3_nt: TGTGCCAGCAGCCAGGGGGGGACAGGGTCTCAGGAGACCCAGTACTTC
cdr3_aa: CASSQGGTGSQETQYF

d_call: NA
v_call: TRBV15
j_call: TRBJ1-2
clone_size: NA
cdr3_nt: TGTGCCACCAGCAGGACGGCCCGGGGCTACACCTTC
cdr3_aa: CATSRTARGYTF

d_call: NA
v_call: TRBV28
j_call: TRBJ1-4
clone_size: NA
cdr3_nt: TGTGCCAGCAGCCTCAACAGCCCTAGGGGACTGTTTTTT
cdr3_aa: CASSLNSPRGLFF

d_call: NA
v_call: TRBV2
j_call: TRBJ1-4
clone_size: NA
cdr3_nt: TGTGCCAGCAGTGACGCCGGGACACTTAATGAAAAACTGTTTTTT
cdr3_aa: CASSDAGTLNEKLFF

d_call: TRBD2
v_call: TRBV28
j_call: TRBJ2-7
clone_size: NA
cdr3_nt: TGTGCCAGCAGGACTAGCGCCGCCTACGAGCAGTACTTC
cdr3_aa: CASRTSAAYEQYF

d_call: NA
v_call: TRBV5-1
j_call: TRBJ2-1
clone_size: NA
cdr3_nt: TGCGCCAGCACCTGGACAGTGGGTACCTATGAGCAGTTCTTC
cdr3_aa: CASTWTVGTYEQFF

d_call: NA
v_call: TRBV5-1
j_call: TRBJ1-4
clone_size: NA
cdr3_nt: TGCGCCAGCAGCTTATATCAGGGAGATGAAAAACTGTTTTTT
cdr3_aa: CASSLYQGDEKLFF

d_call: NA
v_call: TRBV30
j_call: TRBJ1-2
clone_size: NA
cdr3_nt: TGTGCCTGGAGTTACGACACGGGGTTCTATGGCTACACCTTC
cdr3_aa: CAWSYDTGFYGYTF

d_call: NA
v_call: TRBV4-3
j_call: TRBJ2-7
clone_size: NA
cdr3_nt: TGCGCCAGCAGCCACCTCTCCGGATCCACCTACGAGCAGTACTTC
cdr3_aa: CASSHLSGSTYEQYF

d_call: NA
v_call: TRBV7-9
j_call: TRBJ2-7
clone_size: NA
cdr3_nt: TGTGCCAGCAGCCGGGGGCGGGAGACTTACGAGCAGTACTTC
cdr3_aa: CASSRGRETYEQYF

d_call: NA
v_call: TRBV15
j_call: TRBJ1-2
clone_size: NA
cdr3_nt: TGTGCCACCAGCAGAGAGCAGGGCGCGTATGGCTACACCTTC
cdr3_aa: CATSREQGAYGYTF

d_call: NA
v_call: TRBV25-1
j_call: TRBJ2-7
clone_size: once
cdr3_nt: TGTGCCAGCAGAGAGGGCAGCGCCGAGCAGTACTTC
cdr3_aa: CASREGSAEQYF

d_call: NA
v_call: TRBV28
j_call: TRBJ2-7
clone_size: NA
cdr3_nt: TGTGCCAGCAGCCACACGGCCTTCTCGGGCACCTACGAGCAGTACTTC
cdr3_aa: CASSHTAFSGTYEQYF

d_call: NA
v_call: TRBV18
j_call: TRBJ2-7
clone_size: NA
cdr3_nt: TGTGCCAGCTCCGGGGGCCGGGACGGCTCCTACGAGCAGTACTTC
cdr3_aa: CASSGGRDGSYEQYF

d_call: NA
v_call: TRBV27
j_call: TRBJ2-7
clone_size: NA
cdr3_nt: TGTGCCAGCAGTTTACAGGGGGGGTACGAGCAGTACTTC
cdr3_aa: CASSLQGGYEQYF

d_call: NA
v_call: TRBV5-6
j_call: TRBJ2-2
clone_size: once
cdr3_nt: TGTGCCAGCAGCGCCCCAGGGCGTCCGAACACCGGGGAGCTGTTTTTT
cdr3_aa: CASSAPGRPNTGELFF

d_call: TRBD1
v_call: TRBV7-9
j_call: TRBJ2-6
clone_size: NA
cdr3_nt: TGTGCCAGCCGAAGGCTCCGGGACAGGGGGGTTATAGGGGCCAACGTCCTGACTTTC
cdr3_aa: CASRRLRDRGVIGANVLTF

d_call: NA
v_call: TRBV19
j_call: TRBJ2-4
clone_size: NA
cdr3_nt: TGTGCCAGTAGTATAAGGGCGTCGGGCAAAAACATTCAGTACTTC
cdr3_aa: CASSIRASGKNIQYF

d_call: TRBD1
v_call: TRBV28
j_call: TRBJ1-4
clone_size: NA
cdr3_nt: TGTGCCAGCAGTTTCCCCCACAGGGGCGGCGAAAAACTGTTTTTT
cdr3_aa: CASSFPHRGGEKLFF

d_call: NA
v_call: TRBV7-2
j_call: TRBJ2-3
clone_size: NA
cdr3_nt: TGTGCCAGCAGCCCTCTAGCGCATAGCACAGATACGCAGTATTTT
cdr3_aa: CASSPLAHSTDTQYF

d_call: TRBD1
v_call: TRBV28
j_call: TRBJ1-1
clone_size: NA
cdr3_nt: TGTGCCAGCAGCCACGGGACAGCGAACACTGAAGCTTTCTTT
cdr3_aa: CASSHGTANTEAFF

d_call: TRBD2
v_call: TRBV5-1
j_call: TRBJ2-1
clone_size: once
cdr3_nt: TGCGCCAGCAGCGCTAGCGGGACGAGGGAGCAGTTCTTC
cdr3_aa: CASSASGTREQFF

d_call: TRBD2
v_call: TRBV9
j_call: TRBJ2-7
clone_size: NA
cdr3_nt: TGTGCCAGCAGCGTAGAGGGCGGGAGGTCCCACGAGCAGTACTTC
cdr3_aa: CASSVEGGRSHEQYF

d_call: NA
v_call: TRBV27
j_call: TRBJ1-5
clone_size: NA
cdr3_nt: TGTGCCAGAGGCAATCAGCCCCAGCATTTT
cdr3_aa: CARGNQPQHF

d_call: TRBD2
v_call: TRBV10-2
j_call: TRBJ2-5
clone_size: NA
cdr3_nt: TGCGCCAGCAGTAGGCTAGCGGGACTCCAAGAGACCCAGTACTTC
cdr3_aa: CASSRLAGLQETQYF

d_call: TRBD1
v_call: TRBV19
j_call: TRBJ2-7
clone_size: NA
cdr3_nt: TGTGCCAGTAGTATAGCCCCCTCGAGACAGGGTGGAGGCGAGCAGTACTTC
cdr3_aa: CASSIAPSRQGGGEQYF

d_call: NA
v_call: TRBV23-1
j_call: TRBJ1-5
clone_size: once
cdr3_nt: TGCGCCAGCAGGTCCGGCGCGGACAGAGTTCCTCAGCCCCAGCATTTT
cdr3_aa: CASRSGADRVPQPQHF

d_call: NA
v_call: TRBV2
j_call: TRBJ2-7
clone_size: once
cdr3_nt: TGTGCCAGCAGTGTAGGCACGGACGCCTACGAGCAGTACTTC
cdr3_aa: CASSVGTDAYEQYF

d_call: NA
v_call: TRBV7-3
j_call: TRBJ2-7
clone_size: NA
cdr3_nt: TGTGCCAGCAGCTTAGCGGGCCCCTACGAGCAGTACTTC
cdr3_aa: CASSLAGPYEQYF

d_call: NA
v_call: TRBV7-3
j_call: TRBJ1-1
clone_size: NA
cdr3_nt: TGTGCCAGCAGCTTAATAGCTCGGACTGAAGCTTTCTTT
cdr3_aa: CASSLIARTEAFF

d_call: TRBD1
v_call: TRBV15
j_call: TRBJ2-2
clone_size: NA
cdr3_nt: TGTGCCACCAGGAATGGACAGGTGATGAACACCGGGGAGCTGTTTTTT
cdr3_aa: CATRNGQVMNTGELFF

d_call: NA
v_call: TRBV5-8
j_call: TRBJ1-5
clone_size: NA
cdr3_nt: TGTGCCAGCAGCTTAGTACGGATTAGCAATCAGCCCCAGCATTTT
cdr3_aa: CASSLVRISNQPQHF

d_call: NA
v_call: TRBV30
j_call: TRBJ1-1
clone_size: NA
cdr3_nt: TGTGCCTGGAGCCCCGTAAGAAACACTGAAGCTTTCTTT
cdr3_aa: CAWSPVRNTEAFF

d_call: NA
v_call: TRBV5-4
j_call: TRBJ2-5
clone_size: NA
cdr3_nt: TGTGCCAGCAGCGCCGGACCGGGAGAGACCCAGTACTTC
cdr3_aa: CASSAGPGETQYF

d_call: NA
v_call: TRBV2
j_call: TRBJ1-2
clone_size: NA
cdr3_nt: TGTGCCAGCAGTGTTGAGAAGACTAACTATGGCTACACCTTC
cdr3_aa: CASSVEKTNYGYTF

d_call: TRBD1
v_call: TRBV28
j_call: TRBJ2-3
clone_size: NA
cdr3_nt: TGTGCCAGCAGTTTTTCTCGGACAGGGGTCAGCACAGATACGCAGTATTTT
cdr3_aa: CASSFSRTGVSTDTQYF

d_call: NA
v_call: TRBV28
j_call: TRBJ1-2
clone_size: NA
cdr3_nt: TGTGCCAGCAGTGTAGGGCCCATGCAAGTCTATGGCTACACCTTC
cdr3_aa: CASSVGPMQVYGYTF

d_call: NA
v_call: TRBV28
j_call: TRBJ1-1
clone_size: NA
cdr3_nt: TGTGCCAGCAGTGTGGGGAGTCACACGAACACTGAAGCTTTCTTT
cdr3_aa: CASSVGSHTNTEAFF

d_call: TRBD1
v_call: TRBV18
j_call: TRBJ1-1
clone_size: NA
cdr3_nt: TGTGCCAGCTCACCAGGGACAGGGTTTGAAGCTTTCTTT
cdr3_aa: CASSPGTGFEAFF

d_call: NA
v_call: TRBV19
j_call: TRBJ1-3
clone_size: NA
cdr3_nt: TGTGCCAGTAGTATACCCGGAAACACCATATATTTT
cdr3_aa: CASSIPGNTIYF

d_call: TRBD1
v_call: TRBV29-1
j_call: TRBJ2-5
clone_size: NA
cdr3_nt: TGCAGCGTTCTGAAGGGATTAGCCAGGGGGCGAGAGACCCAGTACTTC
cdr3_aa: CSVLKGLARGRETQYF

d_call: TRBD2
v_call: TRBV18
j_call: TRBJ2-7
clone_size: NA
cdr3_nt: TGTGCCAGCTCACTTAAGGCGCTAGCGGGACTACAAGCCTACGAGCAGTACTTC
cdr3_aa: CASSLKALAGLQAYEQYF

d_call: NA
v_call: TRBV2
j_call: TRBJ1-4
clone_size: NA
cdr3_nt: TGTGCCAGCAGTGGGACCACTTTAGAGGAAAAACTGTTTTTT
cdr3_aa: CASSGTTLEEKLFF

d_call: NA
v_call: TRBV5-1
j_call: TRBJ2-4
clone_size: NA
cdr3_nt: TGCGCCAGCAGCCCGGATCCTGCCGTAGCCAAAAACATTCAGTACTTC
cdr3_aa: CASSPDPAVAKNIQYF

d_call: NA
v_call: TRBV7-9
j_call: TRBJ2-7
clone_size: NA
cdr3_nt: TGTGCCAGCAGCTTAGGGGCTAGTGGGTCCTACGAGCAGTACTTC
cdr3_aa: CASSLGASGSYEQYF

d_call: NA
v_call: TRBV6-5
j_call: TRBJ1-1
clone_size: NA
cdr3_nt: TGTGCCAGCAGTTCCCCCGTGCGTTTGCAAGCTTTCTTT
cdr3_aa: CASSSPVRLQAFF